This T cell receptor (beta chain) originates from a study of OX40 agonist ivuxolimab in advanced cancers. In the study overall: Patient treatment consisted of intravenous ivuxolimab administration every 2 weeks at 0.01 to 10 mg/kg.

Whole-study results and caveats: Expanded clones were, on average, more numerous in CD8+ T cells than in CD4+. Partial responders at 0.1-3.0 mg/kg showed near-lowest clonal expansion. The study observed clonal expansion of CD4+ and CD8+ blood T cells by week 6 at 0.1 to 3.0 mg/kg.

Some clones are missing from TCRdb's copy, which holds only in-frame ones; the method was immunoSEQ multiplex PCR. Of some 64,000 clones listed, roughly 89% are singletons. V lost 7 bases and J 5 bases, leaving 11 bases between the germline ends. Germline CDR1 is MNHNS and CDR2 is SASEGT. The CDR3 spans 13 residues. In regard to this clone: Antigen specificity is unknown.

The V and J genes are TRBV6-1 and TRBJ2-2; D perhaps matches TRBD2 (6 bases). Sequenced here: CD4+ or CD8+ T cells sorted from blood, sampled in a trial of the OX40 agonist ivuxolimab. The source of this sequence is an adult with an advanced solid tumor such as melanoma, head and neck, liver or kidney cancer. The CDR3 bases are TGTGCCAGCAATGAGCGGGCTACCGGGGAGCTGTTTTTT. Its translation is CASNERATGELFF.